The 23 T cell receptor beta chains reported below all come from one sample, sequenced in a study of blood T cell repertoires in COVID-19. Sequencing was performed with immunoSEQ multiplex PCR; in TCRdb, only in-frame clones are kept and a portion is missing. The data show about 160,000 clones, about 85% seen once. The sequenced sample consisted of peripheral blood. The receptors stem from a woman aged 60 to 75 with active or convalescent COVID-19.

The chain combines TRBV6-4 with TRBJ2-1, with 14 bases identical to TRBD2. The germline V gene encodes CDR1 MRHNA and CDR2 SNTAGT. This CDR3 is 15 amino acids long. Unmatched junction bases numbered 6, after V lost 6 bases and J lost 8 bases. The DNA for the CDR3 is TGTGCCAGCAGGCAGACTAGCGGGGGGGCAGATGAGCAGTTCTTC. Its translation is CASRQTSGGADEQFF.

The chain links TRBV7-2 to TRBJ1-2, with D perhaps TRBD1 (6 bases). In germline, CDR1 is SGHTA, CDR2 FQGNSA. V shed 1 base and J shed 3 bases, with 6 bases lying between them. CDR3 size: 13 residues. Written as DNA, the CDR3 is TGTGCCAGCAGCTTAGGACAGGACTATGGCTACACCTTC. Amino acid sequence: CASSLGQDYGYTF. Filled out from reference TRBV7-2 and TRBJ1-2, the complete variable domain reads GAGVSQSPSNKVTEKGKDVELRCDPISGHTALYWYRQSLGQGLEFLIYFQGNSAPDKSGLPSDRFSAERTGGSVSTLTIQRTQQEDSAVYLCASSLGQDYGYTFGSGTRLTVV.

The chain has TRBV4-3 and TRBJ1-1, with unresolved D. Per germline, CDR1 LGHNA and CDR2 YSLEER. The CDR3 has 13 amino acids. V was trimmed by 4 bases and J by 4 bases, leaving 10 bases between them. CDR3 nucleotides: TGCGCCAGCAGCCCCAATACGGGCACTGAAGCTTTCTTT. Its protein product is CASSPNTGTEAFF.

The genes are TRBV3-1 (or the pseudogene TRBV3-2) and TRBJ1-5, with D possibly being TRBD1 (6 bases). Trimming pared 1 base from V and 3 bases from J, leaving 7 bases between. Germline CDR1 and CDR2: LGHDT and YNNKEL (reference sequence). CDR3 length: 14 residues. Here the CDR3 DNA reads TGTGCCAGCAGCCAAGGGACAGTCAATCAGCCCCAGCATTTT. It yields the protein CASSQGTVNQPQHF.

The genes are TRBV29-1 and TRBJ1-3; no reliable D call. This CDR3 region has 13 residues. In germline, CDR1 is SQVTM, CDR2 ANQGSEA. The V and J ends lost 7 bases and 0 bases respectively, with 10 bases between them. The CDR3 spells CSARIASGNTIYF. CDR3 bases: TGCAGCGCCAGAATCGCCTCTGGAAACACCATATATTTT.

DNA of the CDR3: TGTGCCAGCTCACCACTTAGGGGTAACACTGAAGCTTTCTTT. Translated, it gives CASSPLRGNTEAFF. The chain recombines TRBV18 with TRBJ1-1, with D perhaps matching TRBD1 (5 bases). This CDR3 has 14 residues. Germline CDR1 reads KGHSH; CDR2 reads LQKENI. V was shortened by 1 base and J by 2 bases, with 8 bases between the two germline ends. Using reference TRBV18 and TRBJ1-1 for the parts outside the CDR3, the full variable domain is NAGVMQNPRHLVRRRGQEARLRCSPMKGHSHVYWYRQLPEEGLKFMVYLQKENIIDESGMPKERFSAEFPKEGPSILRIQQVVRGDSAAYFCASSPLRGNTEAFFGQGTRLTVV.

J is TRBJ1-6 and V is TRBV25-1; TRBD1 aligns across 8 bases. Germline V lookup: CDR1 MGHDK, CDR2 SYGVNS. J lost 10 bases, V lost 6 bases, and 5 bases had no gene match. This CDR3 has 13 amino acids. The DNA of the CDR3 is TGTGCCAGCAGGACAGGGGTGGGCTCACCCCTCCACTTT. Amino acid sequence: CASRTGVGSPLHF.

The chain couples TRBV24-1 to TRBJ2-1; 12 positions match TRBD2. The V gene end was trimmed by 2 bases and the J gene end by 2 bases; junction bases not matched to a gene: 6. The germline CDR1 and CDR2 sequences are KGHDR and SFDVKD. The CDR3 extends over 18 amino acids. Written as DNA, the CDR3 is TGTGCCACCAGTGATTCCCCGTCTAGCGGGGGGGCCTACAATGAGCAGTTCTTC. Its translation is CATSDSPSSGGAYNEQFF.

The chain has TRBV9 and TRBJ2-3; 8 bases align to TRBD1. The J segment lost 2 bases and the V segment lost 4 bases, leaving 6 bases of the junction unmatched. Germline V CDR1 and CDR2: SGDLS, YYNGEE. This CDR3 is built from 15 residues. The CDR3 region is CASSLQGDYTDTQYF. DNA for the CDR3: TGTGCCAGCAGCTTACAGGGGGATTACACAGATACGCAGTATTTT.

The chain links TRBV4-2 to TRBJ2-3; D might be TRBD2 (5 bases). The V gene's germline CDR1 is LGHNA and CDR2 YNFKEQ. The ends were cut back, 0 bases at V and 6 bases at J, with 19 bases in the middle. The CDR3 spans 17 residues. CDR3 DNA sequence: TGTGCCAGCAGCCAAGATGAGGGCTTTCCCGCGGTCGATACGCAGTATTTT. This gives the protein CASSQDEGFPAVDTQYF.

The chain links TRBV2 to TRBJ1-1; D not resolved. Trimming took off 7 bases at V and 5 bases at J, with 17 bases between the two ends. Germline assignment: CDR1 SNHLY and CDR2 FYNNEI. The CDR3 totals 14 residues. The CDR3 spells CASTLETVRTEAFF. DNA of the CDR3: TGTGCCAGCACTCTAGAGACTGTGAGGACTGAAGCTTTCTTT.

This clone was recorded only once. V is TRBV4-1 and J is TRBJ2-7; TRBD2 is a possible D gene (6 bases). CDR3 length: 16 amino acids. CDR1 and CDR2 (germline): MGHRA, YSYEKL. V gave up 4 bases and J gave up 2 bases, with 18 bases separating them. CDR3 DNA sequence: TGCGCCAGCAGCCGGGACGGGACTCAGGCTACCTACGAGCAGTACTTC. It is translated as CASSRDGTQATYEQYF.

The chain carries TRBV10-3 and TRBJ2-5; 15 bases are a match to TRBD2. Germline V gene data show CDR1 as ENHRY and CDR2 as SYGVKD. The CDR3 is 15 amino acids. Unmatched junction bases numbered 4, after V lost 6 bases and J lost 5 bases. CDR3 DNA sequence: TGTGCCATCAGCTACGGACTAGCGGGGGGGGAGACCCAGTACTTC. This sequence encodes CAISYGLAGGETQYF.

As regards this clone: Mismatch with germline at one junction end may stem from a read error. The J gene is TRBJ2-3, the V gene TRBV7-2, with a tentative D call TRBD2 (6 bases). The CDR3 runs 16 residues. The germline V gene has CDR1 SGHTA and CDR2 FQGNSA. Written as DNA, the CDR3 is TGTGCCAGCAGCCTAGCGCCAGAAGTCCCTTCCGATACGCAGTATTTT. Translated, it gives CASSLAPEVPSDTQYF.

The chain recombines TRBV5-6 with TRBJ1-1; TRBD1 agrees at 9 bases. The CDR3 contains 16 residues. CDR1 and CDR2 from the germline V gene are SGHDT and YYEEEE. The junction had 13 bases not matched to a gene; V was cut back by 3 bases and J by 7 bases. The CDR3 region is CASSSSGTGKKVEAFF. In DNA, the CDR3 is TGTGCCAGCAGCTCCTCTGGGACAGGGAAAAAAGTTGAAGCTTTCTTT.

This clone appeared a few times. CDR3 nucleotide sequence: TGTGCCAGCAGGGTGCCTGGGACAGGAACAGATACGCAGTATTTT. Translating gives CASRVPGTGTDTQYF. J is TRBJ2-3 and V is TRBV27, with 8 bases fitting TRBD1. V shed 6 bases, J shed 3 bases, and the junction held 8 bases outside the gene matches. Germline loops: CDR1 MNHEY, CDR2 SMNVEV (reference sequence). The CDR3 spans 15 residues.

This clone occurred once. The chain employs TRBV15 and TRBJ1-3; TRBD1 matches at 9 bases. Per germline, CDR1 LNHNV and CDR2 YYDKDF (reference sequence). Germline trimming cut 0 bases from V and 0 bases from J; bases unmatched to any gene: 6. The CDR3 spans 18 residues. In nucleotides, the CDR3 is TGTGCCACCAGCAGAGATTGGGACAGGGCTAGCTCTGGAAACACCATATATTTT. The encoded protein is CATSRDWDRASSGNTIYF.

The chain has TRBV4-3 and TRBJ1-1, with 7 bases that match TRBD1. The CDR3 runs 15 residues. V shed 3 bases and J 5 bases; nucleotides not matched to a gene: 9. Germline V CDR1 and CDR2: LGHNA, YSLEER. The CDR3 DNA reads as TGCGCCAGCAGCCAGTCAGGGGGGATAAGTACTGAAGCTTTCTTT. Translating it yields CASSQSGGISTEAFF.

This chain joins TRBV7-2 and TRBJ2-2; 7 positions agree with TRBD2. Germline loops: CDR1 SGHTA, CDR2 FQGNSA. CDR3 length: 15 amino acids. V dropped 5 bases and J dropped 4; count of bases not matched to a gene: 7. The CDR3 spells CASSPSGAGTGELFF. The DNA of the CDR3 is TGTGCCAGCAGCCCAAGCGGGGCAGGCACCGGGGAGCTGTTTTTT.

The V gene is TRBV12-5, the J gene TRBJ2-1; 11 bases align to TRBD1. Trimming cost V 6 bases and J 6 bases; bases outside gene matches: 7. The length of the CDR3 is 15 residues. The germline V gene encodes CDR1 LGHNT and CDR2 FRNRAP. Here the CDR3 reads CASGHQGQGVNEQFF. CDR3 nucleotides: TGTGCTAGTGGACACCAGGGACAGGGGGTCAATGAGCAGTTCTTC.

The sample holds one count of this clone. The chain recombines TRBV5-8 with TRBJ1-2, with 8 positions matching TRBD1. Germline lookup yields CDR1 SGHTS and CDR2 YDEGEE. This CDR3 is 13 amino acids long. Trimming took 7 bases from V and 4 from J; bases not matched to a gene: 6. CDR3 amino acids: CASLNRGTYGYTF. The CDR3 nucleotides are TGTGCCAGCCTTAACAGGGGGACCTATGGCTACACCTTC.

This clone came up a few times. V gene TRBV18 combines with J gene TRBJ1-2; 10 positions match TRBD1. V lost 2 bases and J lost 5; bases outside the gene matches: 8. Germline CDR1 is KGHSH and CDR2 is LQKENI. This CDR3 comprises 16 residues. As DNA, the CDR3 is TGTGCCAGCTCACCATCCCCAAGACAGGGGGCTTATGGCTACACCTTC. It translates to CASSPSPRQGAYGYTF.

The chain links TRBV30 to TRBJ1-2; TRBD1 aligns across 7 bases. The V and J ends lost 2 bases and 7 bases, in that order; junction bases with no gene match: 4. The CDR3 is made up of 12 amino acids. The germline gives CDR1 GTSNPN, CDR2 SVGIG (reference sequence). DNA of the CDR3: TGTGCCTGGAGTCCAGGGGGAGGTGGCTACACCTTC. Translated: CAWSPGGGGYTF.